This is a list of T cell receptor beta chains from one sample in a study of T-cell reconstitution after alpha-beta-depleted transplantation in children. MiXCR, applied by TCRdb to the PCR reads, yields one record per CDR3 protein. The sample carries some 390,000 distinct CDR3 sequences, around 21% recorded once. Sequenced material: PBMCs from the stem cell graft donor, taken from the stem cell graft. The receptor set was obtained from a human donor who donated a stem cell graft to a child with acute myeloid leukemia. Each CDR3 is given with its conserved first and last residue. The order of the fields is clone size, D gene, J gene, V gene, CDR3 DNA, CDR3 protein. A D gene is named only where the DNA matches it firmly. The size field is filled for only some rows; it gives once, few, many or a size class.

>.|.|TRBJ2-5|TRBV29-1
TGCAGCGCCGAAATAGTAAACTCGGGGCCGTACCAAGAGACCCAGTACTTC
CSAEIVNSGPYQETQYF
>once|.|TRBJ2-7|TRBV7-2
TGTGCCAGCAGCGTGGACTTGTTTAGTACCTACGAGCAGTACTTC
CASSVDLFSTYEQYF
>.|.|TRBJ2-1|TRBV11-3
TGTGCCAGCACCATCCGAGCGATGGGTGAGCAGTTCTTC
CASTIRAMGEQFF
>many|TRBD2|TRBJ2-1|TRBV27
TGTGCCAGCAGTTTTTCCCTAGCGGGATGGCCCTACAATGAGCAGTTCTTC
CASSFSLAGWPYNEQFF
>few|.|TRBJ2-7|TRBV10-1
TGCGCCAGCAGTGAGGGTTCGGGAGTTTACGAGCAGTACTTC
CASSEGSGVYEQYF
>.|TRBD1|TRBJ1-3|TRBV29-1
TGCAGCGTCTCCGACAGGGGGAGAAACACCATATATTTT
CSVSDRGRNTIYF
>.|.|TRBJ2-1|TRBV12-3/TRBV12-4
TGTGCCAGCAGTTTGGGCCAGGCAGCTTACAATGAGCAGTTCTTC
CASSLGQAAYNEQFF
>few|TRBD2|TRBJ2-1|TRBV7-2
TGTGCCAGCAGCTTAGGACTAGCGGGGATCTACAATGAGCAGTTCTTC
CASSLGLAGIYNEQFF
>few|TRBD2|TRBJ2-7|TRBV20-1
TGCAGTGCTAACGGACTAGCGGGAGGGCCGGGGTTTTACGAGCAGTACTTC
CSANGLAGGPGFYEQYF
>many|TRBD1|TRBJ2-7|TRBV10-3
TGTGCCATCGCACCGACAGGGTCCGAGCAGTACTTC
CAIAPTGSEQYF
>.|.|TRBJ1-4|TRBV20-1
TGCAGTGCTAGAGGAGGGGGGACAAATGAAAAACTGTTTTTT
CSARGGGTNEKLFF
>.|TRBD1|TRBJ2-1|TRBV7-2
TGTGCCAGCAGCCTGGACAGGGGGCACCAGTTCTTC
CASSLDRGHQFF
>.|.|TRBJ2-3|TRBV12-3/TRBV12-4
TGTGCCAGCACCACTTCCAGGTTCACAGGCTCAGATACGCAGTATTTT
CASTTSRFTGSDTQYF
>few|TRBD1|TRBJ2-4|TRBV7-2
TGTGCCAGCAGCTTAGCCGTAATCGGGACAGGAACAAACATTCAGTACTTC
CASSLAVIGTGTNIQYF
>.|.|TRBJ2-7|TRBV7-9
TGTGCCAGCAGCTTATCCGGGACCACTGGTGCCTACGAGCAGTACTTC
CASSLSGTTGAYEQYF
>few|.|TRBJ2-1|TRBV5-1
TGCGCCAGCAGATTGGGGCCCGACAATGAGCAGTTCTTC
CASRLGPDNEQFF
>.|.|TRBJ2-1|TRBV7-9
TGTGCCAGCAGCTTGATGCGGGGCGCCTACAATGAGCAGTTCTTC
CASSLMRGAYNEQFF
>many|TRBD2|TRBJ2-2|TRBV5-1
TGCGCCAGCAGAAACAGCGGGAGCACGGGGGAGCTGTTTTTT
CASRNSGSTGELFF
>many|.|TRBJ2-7|TRBV28
TGTGCCAGCAGTTTTGGGATTAGCTACGAGCAGTACTTC
CASSFGISYEQYF
>.|TRBD1|TRBJ2-1|TRBV18
TGTGCCAGCTCACCCCAGGGGGCAGGGATCGGGCAGTTCTTC
CASSPQGAGIGQFF
>.|.|TRBJ2-7|TRBV12-3/TRBV12-4
TGTGCCAGCAGTTTAGCGCTGGGAAAAGACTCCTACGAGCAGTACTTC
CASSLALGKDSYEQYF
>few|TRBD1|TRBJ2-3|TRBV9
TGTGCCAGCAGCGTAGCTACAGGGACAGAAGGGGATACGCAGTATTTT
CASSVATGTEGDTQYF
>.|.|TRBJ2-3|TRBV5-1
TGCGCCAGCAGCTTGTGGGCAGGGACTTCTAGCACAGATACGCAGTATTTT
CASSLWAGTSSTDTQYF
>many|.|TRBJ2-1|TRBV20-1
TGCAGTGCTAGAGGCCTACGACAGAATGAGCAGTTCTTC
CSARGLRQNEQFF
>.|TRBD2|TRBJ2-2|TRBV7-7
TGTGCTAGCAGCCCAGAGGCCGGGAGGGCCTTAACCGGGGAGCTGTTTTTT
CASSPEAGRALTGELFF
>few|.|TRBJ2-7|TRBV24-1
TGTGCCACCAGTGACGGGACGGCCTACGAGCAGTACTTC
CATSDGTAYEQYF
>few|.|TRBJ2-2|TRBV24-1
TGTGCCACCAGTGACCAGACTCGAGGGAACACCGGGGAGCTGTTTTTT
CATSDQTRGNTGELFF
>.|TRBD1|TRBJ2-7|TRBV5-1
TGCGCCAGCAGCCTGGGGCGGACAGGGGGCGGTGAGCAGTACTTC
CASSLGRTGGGEQYF
>.|.|TRBJ1-5|TRBV24-1
TGTGCCACCAGTGATGTGGGACGGGAAAATCAGCCCCAGCATTTT
CATSDVGRENQPQHF
>.|.|TRBJ2-3|TRBV10-3
TGTGCCATCAGTCTCGTGAGGGGAGTCAGCACAGATACGCAGTATTTT
CAISLVRGVSTDTQYF
>few|TRBD2|TRBJ2-1|TRBV29-1
TGCAGCGTTGAAGGGGGGCTAGCGGGGAATGAGCAGTTCTTC
CSVEGGLAGNEQFF
>.|TRBD2|TRBJ2-1|TRBV7-8
TGTGCCAGCAGCATAATCGGGACTAGAAACAATGAGCAGTTCTTC
CASSIIGTRNNEQFF
>.|.|TRBJ2-2|TRBV5-1
TGCGCCAGCAGCTTGTTCCAGGGGTCCGGGGAGCTGTTTTTT
CASSLFQGSGELFF
>.|.|TRBJ2-7|TRBV7-9
TGTGCCAGCAGCTTGACAGGGGAGGGCTACGAGCAGTACTTC
CASSLTGEGYEQYF
>many|.|TRBJ1-4|TRBV4-3
TGCGCCAGCAGCCCGGACAGCGCAAATGAAAAACTGTTTTTT
CASSPDSANEKLFF
>.|.|TRBJ1-1|TRBV28
TGTGCCAGCAGCCATTCAATGAACACTGAAGCTTTCTTT
CASSHSMNTEAFF
>many|TRBD2|TRBJ2-7|TRBV12-3/TRBV12-4
TGTGCCAGCAGTCCCGGCAGTAGCGGGAGCTTTGAGCAGTACTTC
CASSPGSSGSFEQYF
>.|.|TRBJ1-1|TRBV27
TGTGCCAGCAGTCCCCGGCCAAGGGGGAACACTGAAGCTTTCTTT
CASSPRPRGNTEAFF
>.|TRBD1|TRBJ1-1|TRBV3-1
TGTGCCAGCAGCCAAGCCCAGGGGGCCACTGAAGCTTTCTTT
CASSQAQGATEAFF
>.|.|TRBJ2-1|TRBV12-3/TRBV12-4
TGTGCCAGCAGGCTCAGTAGCTCCTACAATGAGCAGTTCTTC
CASRLSSSYNEQFF
>.|TRBD1|TRBJ1-5|TRBV29-1
TGCAGCGTAAGACAGGGGGCGGATCAGCCCCAGCATTTT
CSVRQGADQPQHF
>few|.|TRBJ2-3|TRBV28
TGTGCCAGCAGTTTCTTGGCGGCTTCAGATACGCAGTATTTT
CASSFLAASDTQYF
>.|TRBD2|TRBJ2-1|TRBV27
TGTGCCAGCAGTTTAGGGGGGAGGGCGAGGGAGCAGTTCTTC
CASSLGGRAREQFF